Following are 26 T cell receptor beta chains from one sample sequenced in a study of PD-1 blockade in classical Hodgkin lymphoma. Relapse after autologous stem cell transplantation occurred in every patient, and brentuximab vedotin exposure varied. Method: immunoSEQ multiplex PCR; TCRdb's copy keeps in-frame clones and lacks some. The sample has under 100,000 clones, approximately 88% seen once. The sample here was peripheral blood mononuclear cells (PBMCs), taken at baseline. The receptors originated from a human donor with classical Hodgkin lymphoma.

This clone was observed once. The V and J genes are TRBV30 and TRBJ2-1; 10 positions agree with TRBD1. The CDR3 extends over 14 amino acids. J gave up 7 bases and V 5 bases, and 8 bases lay outside the gene matches. Germline CDR1 GTSNPN, CDR2 SVGIG (reference sequence). This CDR3 is CAWARDRGVNEQFF. DNA for the CDR3: TGTGCCTGGGCCCGGGACAGGGGAGTTAATGAGCAGTTCTTC.

This clone has a single count. The chain combines TRBV9 with TRBJ2-1, with 8 bases aligning to TRBD2. The CDR3 has 17 residues. Germline trimming cut 4 bases from V and 0 bases from J; bases unmatched to any gene: 9. Germline CDR1 is SGDLS and CDR2 is YYNGEE. The CDR3, as DNA: TGTGCCAGCAGCTCCCGGGGGGGGACTACCTCCTACAATGAGCAGTTCTTC. It specifies CASSSRGGTTSYNEQFF.

This clone has just a few counts. The chain links TRBV6-6 to TRBJ1-2; D gene unclear. The CDR3 consists of 13 residues. Looked up from germline, CDR1 is MNHNY and CDR2 is SVGAGI (reference sequence). V was cut by 5 bases and J by 5 bases, with 12 bases left in between. CDR3 nucleotides: TGTGCCAGCAGTCCAGGTGCGGAGTATGGCTACACCTTC. This translates into CASSPGAEYGYTF.

V and J are TRBV11-2 and TRBJ1-2; a weak D match, TRBD1 (6 bases). The V end lost 1 base, the J end lost 5 bases, and 20 bases lay between the germline ends. Germline loops: CDR1 SGHAT, CDR2 FQNNGV. The CDR3 is 17 residues long. The CDR3 is CASSLVVAPTGTYGYTF. The CDR3 coding sequence is TGTGCCAGCAGCTTAGTAGTGGCGCCGACGGGGACATATGGCTACACCTTC.

This clone was found a few times. The chain couples TRBV30 to TRBJ2-1, with 12 bases that match TRBD2. This CDR3 comprises 16 residues. Per the germline V gene, CDR1 is GTSNPN and CDR2 is SVGIG (reference sequence). Trimming cost V 5 bases and J 3 bases; bases outside gene matches: 8. The CDR3 nucleotides are TGTGCCTGGGGGCTAGCGGGAGGGCCTCGCTACAATGAGCAGTTCTTC. This codes for CAWGLAGGPRYNEQFF.

This clone was seen ten or more times. The rearrangement links TRBV28 to TRBJ1-1; TRBD1 is a possible D gene (6 bases). The CDR3 extends over 14 amino acids. Deletions cut 5 bases from V and 1 base from J, with 11 bases between. Germline values: CDR1 MDHEN, CDR2 SYDVKM. CDR3 nucleotide sequence: TGTGCCAGCAGTGTCTGGGGACAGAACACTGAAGCTTTCTTT. Protein: CASSVWGQNTEAFF.

The rearrangement joins TRBV6-5 to TRBJ2-5, with D perhaps matching TRBD2 (5 bases). The ends were cut back, 1 base at V and 1 base at J, with 7 bases in the middle. CDR1 and CDR2 from the germline V gene are MNHEY and SVGAGI. CDR3 length: 14 amino acids. CDR3 region: CASSYLGSQETQYF. In DNA form, the CDR3 reads TGTGCCAGCAGTTACTTGGGGAGCCAAGAGACCCAGTACTTC.

The chain links TRBV30 to TRBJ2-1; 8 nucleotides align to TRBD1. The CDR3 has 15 residues. J gave up 4 bases and V 1 base, and 6 bases lay outside the gene matches. CDR1 GTSNPN and CDR2 SVGIG come from the germline V gene (reference sequence). The CDR3 loop is CAWSAGTGPYNEQFF. CDR3 in DNA: TGTGCCTGGAGTGCCGGGACAGGCCCTTACAATGAGCAGTTCTTC. The full variable domain, its missing parts supplied by reference TRBV30 and TRBJ2-1, is SQTIHQWPATLVQPVGSPLSLECTVEGTSNPNLYWYRQAAGRGLQLLFYSVGIGQISSEVPQNLSASRPQDRQFILSSKKLLLSDSGFYLCAWSAGTGPYNEQFFGPGTRLTVL.

The gene calls are TRBV7-2 and TRBJ1-1; tentative D call: TRBD1 (6 bases). V lost 6 bases, J lost 11 bases, and 22 bases lay in between. Germline-derived CDR1 and CDR2 are SGHTA and FQGNSA. There are 14 residues in the CDR3. CDR3 nucleotide sequence: TGTGCCAGCAGACGGCGCGGGGGGGCTGGAACGGCTTTCTTT. Translated: CASRRRGGAGTAFF.

The V call is TRBV7-2, the J call TRBJ1-5, with D perhaps matching TRBD1 (5 bases). The CDR3 sequence is 14 residues long. The germline CDR1 and CDR2 sequences are SGHTA and FQGNSA. Trimming cost V 1 base and J 7 bases, with 11 bases left between them. The CDR3: CASSLDRLSQPQHF. DNA for the CDR3: TGTGCCAGCAGCTTAGACAGGCTAAGCCAGCCCCAGCATTTT.

The J gene is TRBJ2-1, the V gene TRBV4-1; TRBD2 agrees at 7 bases. Germline lookup yields CDR1 MGHRA and CDR2 YSYEKL. V shed 0 bases and J 3 bases; nucleotides not matched to a gene: 5. CDR3 length: 16 residues. This CDR3 reads CASSQDSGLSYNEQFF. DNA for the CDR3: TGCGCCAGCAGCCAAGATAGCGGGCTAAGCTACAATGAGCAGTTCTTC.

This clone was detected a few times. The chain links TRBV5-1 to TRBJ2-7, with D uncertain. Germline-derived CDR1 and CDR2 are SGHRS and YFSETQ. Trimming stripped 0 bases from V and 6 bases from J, with 10 bases between. The CDR3 length is 13 residues. CDR3 DNA sequence: TGCGCCAGCAGCTTGGACATTGCTGCCGAGCAGTACTTC. This gives the protein CASSLDIAAEQYF.

The chain uses TRBV5-1 and TRBJ2-3; D is possibly TRBD1 or TRBD2 (5 bases each). V lost 7 bases and J 0 bases, leaving 12 bases between the germline ends. Germline V gene data show CDR1 as SGHRS and CDR2 as YFSETQ. This CDR3 contains 14 residues. The CDR3 reads CASLRGGSTDTQYF. The CDR3 nucleotides are TGCGCCAGCTTAAGGGGCGGGAGCACAGATACGCAGTATTTT. Looking up the rest from reference TRBV5-1 and TRBJ2-3 gives the full variable domain: KAGVTQTPRYLIKTRGQQVTLSCSPISGHRSVSWYQQTPGQGLQFLFEYFSETQRNKGNFPGRFSGRQFSNSRSEMNVSTLELGDSALYLCASLRGGSTDTQYFGPGTRLTVL.

The V gene is TRBV13, the J gene TRBJ2-6, with D perhaps TRBD1 or TRBD2 (5 bases each). Trimming cost V 1 base and J 1 base, with 11 bases left between them. Germline-derived CDR1 and CDR2 are PRHDT and FYEKMQ (reference sequence). This CDR3 spans 17 amino acids. CDR3 sequence reads: CASSLEIGGSGANVLTF. CDR3 DNA sequence: TGTGCCAGCAGCTTAGAGATTGGGGGATCTGGGGCCAACGTCCTGACTTTC.

The gene calls are TRBV15 and TRBJ2-7; maybe TRBD2 (6 bases). Per the germline V gene, CDR1 is LNHNV and CDR2 is YYDKDF (reference sequence). The CDR3 is 14 amino acids. V lost 3 bases and J 4 bases, leaving 13 bases between the germline ends. Here the CDR3 DNA reads TGTGCCACCAGCAGCCGCAATAGCGGATACGAGCAGTACTTC. Protein sequence: CATSSRNSGYEQYF. Filled out from reference TRBV15 and TRBJ2-7, the complete variable domain reads DAMVIQNPRYQVTQFGKPVTLSCSQTLNHNVMYWYQQKSSQAPKLLFHYYDKDFNNEADTPDNFQSRRPNTSFCFLDIRSPGLGDTAMYLCATSSRNSGYEQYFGPGTRLTVT.

The V gene is TRBV11-2, the J gene TRBJ1-1; D gene ambiguous. This CDR3 comprises 15 residues. V gave up 3 bases and J gave up 2 bases, with 13 bases separating them. Germline V gene data show CDR1 as SGHAT and CDR2 as FQNNGV. CDR3 DNA: TGTGCCAGCAGCTTTTACAGAGGGCCTAACACTGAAGCTTTCTTT. Its protein is CASSFYRGPNTEAFF.

This chain links TRBV29-1 with TRBJ2-2; D not certain. The germline V gene encodes CDR1 SQVTM and CDR2 ANQGSEA. The CDR3 is 13 residues long. The germline V and J ends were trimmed by 4 bases and 3 bases, with 9 bases remaining between them. The DNA of the CDR3 is TGCAGCGTTGGTTGGTCGGACACCGGGGAGCTGTTTTTT. As protein: CSVGWSDTGELFF.

This clone was recorded a few times. The chain recombines TRBV28 with TRBJ1-5, with D perhaps matching TRBD1 (6 bases). Trimming left V 2 bases short and J 2 bases short, with 13 bases between. Per the germline V gene, CDR1 is MDHEN and CDR2 is SYDVKM. The CDR3 covers 16 residues. The CDR3 is CASSLPGDSGNQPQHF. CDR3 in DNA: TGTGCCAGCAGTTTACCAGGGGACTCTGGCAATCAGCCCCAGCATTTT. Complete variable domain (other parts from reference TRBV28 and TRBJ1-5): DVKVTQSSRYLVKRTGEKVFLECVQDMDHENMFWYRQDPGLGLRLIYFSYDVKMKEKGDIPEGYSVSREKKERFSLILESASTNQTSMYLCASSLPGDSGNQPQHFGDGTRLSIL.

The chain has TRBV9 and TRBJ1-4; 9 bases line up with TRBD1. CDR1 is SGDLS, CDR2 YYNGEE, per germline. V was clipped by 3 bases and J by 6 bases; unmatched bases: 3. This CDR3 region has 14 residues. In DNA form, the CDR3 reads TGTGCCAGCAGCGGAGGGACAGGGTATGAAAAACTGTTTTTT. As protein: CASSGGTGYEKLFF.

This clone was detected once. The chain combines TRBV5-4 with TRBJ1-4; a possible D gene is TRBD1 (6 bases). The CDR3 runs 14 residues. The V gene's germline CDR1 is SGHNT and CDR2 YYREEE (reference sequence). The V end was cut by 1 base, the J end by 11 bases, with 15 bases between. The DNA for the CDR3 is TGTGCCAGCAGCTTGTTGGGATATGGGGGCAAACTGTTTTTT. Amino acid sequence: CASSLLGYGGKLFF.

The gene calls are TRBV5-1 and TRBJ2-2, with TRBD1 as a possible D gene (6 bases). Germline CDR1 SGHRS, CDR2 YFSETQ. The CDR3 contains 15 residues. V was clipped by 5 bases and J by 2 bases, with 13 bases between them. The CDR3 reads CASRRTTGNTGELFF. The DNA of the CDR3 is TGCGCCAGCAGGCGAACGACAGGCAACACCGGGGAGCTGTTTTTT.

The chain links TRBV2 to TRBJ2-7; TRBD1 matches 11 bases. The CDR3 sequence is 15 residues long. From germline, CDR1 is SNHLY and CDR2 FYNNEI. J was trimmed by 2 bases and V by 3 bases; bases with no gene match: 3. CDR3 coding DNA: TGTGCCAGCAGTGATTTGGGACAGGGGGCCTACGAGCAGTACTTC. Amino acids: CASSDLGQGAYEQYF. The whole variable domain, filled in from reference TRBV2 and TRBJ2-7, reads EPEVTQTPSHQVTQMGQEVILRCVPISNHLYFYWYRQILGQKVEFLVSFYNNEISEKSEIFDDQFSVERPDGSNFTLKIRSTKLEDSAMYFCASSDLGQGAYEQYFGPGTRLTVT.

This clone was recorded a few times. The chain recombines TRBV5-4 with TRBJ2-1; tentatively, D is TRBD1 or TRBD2 (5 bases each). The ends were cut back, 0 bases at V and 3 bases at J, with 13 bases in the middle. The CDR3 consists of 16 residues. Germline-derived CDR1 and CDR2 are SGHNT and YYREEE (reference sequence). In DNA, the CDR3 is TGTGCCAGCAGCTTGGACCCGGGACCCAACTACAATGAGCAGTTCTTC. This translates into CASSLDPGPNYNEQFF. The variable domain in full, with the rest retrieved from reference TRBV5-4 and TRBJ2-1, is ETGVTQSPTHLIKTRGQQVTLRCSSQSGHNTVSWYQQALGQGPQFIFQYYREEENGRGNFPPRFSGLQFPNYSSELNVNALELDDSALYLCASSLDPGPNYNEQFFGPGTRLTVL.

This clone was counted only a few times. The chain is built from TRBV28 and TRBJ2-7; 8 nucleotides agree with TRBD1. The CDR3 is 14 residues long. Germline assignment: CDR1 MDHEN and CDR2 SYDVKM. The trim removed 6 bases at V and 3 bases at J, leaving 7 bases unmatched. In nucleotides, the CDR3 is TGTGCCAGCAGGGACAGGGTGTCTTACTACGAGCAGTACTTC. This translates into CASRDRVSYYEQYF. Full variable domain (rest looked up from reference TRBV28 and TRBJ2-7): DVKVTQSSRYLVKRTGEKVFLECVQDMDHENMFWYRQDPGLGLRLIYFSYDVKMKEKGDIPEGYSVSREKKERFSLILESASTNQTSMYLCASRDRVSYYEQYFGPGTRLTVT.

The rearrangement uses TRBV28 and TRBJ2-2; 13 positions match TRBD2. This CDR3 is built from 15 residues. J lost 7 bases, V lost 5 bases, and 4 bases had no gene match. From germline, CDR1 is MDHEN and CDR2 SYDVKM. CDR3 in DNA: TGTGCCAGCAGTGGACTAGCGGGAGCTAACGGGGAGCTGTTTTTT. It specifies CASSGLAGANGELFF.

This rearrangement joins TRBV2 to TRBJ2-7; tentative D call: TRBD2 (6 bases). Germline V CDR1 and CDR2: SNHLY, FYNNEI. This CDR3 spans 15 amino acids. Trimming removed 1 base at V and 3 bases at J, with 13 bases between. CDR3 in amino acids: CASSEVGGIGYEQYF. Here the CDR3 DNA reads TGTGCCAGCAGTGAAGTTGGGGGGATCGGCTACGAGCAGTACTTC.